Below are 26 T cell receptor beta chains sequenced from a single sample in a study of T cell changes during pregnancy in multiple sclerosis. Assay: immunoSEQ multiplex PCR; the TCRdb copy retains only in-frame clones and omits some. The sample carries about 66,000 clones, 75% to 95% recorded once. Here the sequenced sample was peripheral blood, taken in the third trimester of pregnancy. The receptors come from a female donor with multiple sclerosis, enrolled in a pregnancy study.

V usage is TRBV5-1 and J usage is TRBJ1-1, with 12 nucleotides matching TRBD1. The ends lost 3 bases at V and 3 bases at J; junction bases unmatched: 6. This CDR3 contains 16 residues. From germline, CDR1 is SGHRS and CDR2 YFSETQ. CDR3 DNA: TGCGCCAGCAGCTACGGGACAGGGGGCATGGACACTGAAGCTTTCTTT. It codes for CASSYGTGGMDTEAFF.

CDR3 sequence: CASSLGIGTQYF. In DNA form, the CDR3 reads TGTGCCAGCAGCTTGGGAATCGGGACCCAGTACTTC. The chain is built from TRBV5-6 and TRBJ2-5; D gene ambiguous. Between the trimmed V and J ends, which lost 0 bases and 7 bases, there was a span of 7 bases. Germline loops: CDR1 SGHDT, CDR2 YYEEEE. This CDR3 is built from 12 residues.

The chain is built from TRBV2 and TRBJ2-7, with 7 bases identical to TRBD1. V shed 6 bases, J shed 3 bases, and the junction held 8 bases outside the gene matches. This CDR3 region has 14 residues. The germline V gene has CDR1 SNHLY and CDR2 FYNNEI. In DNA form, the CDR3 reads TGTGCCAGCAGCCTTGACAGGGAGAGCTACGAGCAGTACTTC. Residues: CASSLDRESYEQYF. Supplemented by reference TRBV2 and TRBJ2-7, the full variable domain reads EPEVTQTPSHQVTQMGQEVILRCVPISNHLYFYWYRQILGQKVEFLVSFYNNEISEKSEIFDDQFSVERPDGSNFTLKIRSTKLEDSAMYFCASSLDRESYEQYFGPGTRLTVT.

This chain uses TRBV5-1 with TRBJ2-3; TRBD1 matches 10 bases. The J segment lost 4 bases and the V segment lost 0 bases, leaving 5 bases of the junction unmatched. Looked up from germline, CDR1 is SGHRS and CDR2 is YFSETQ. This CDR3 is 16 amino acids long. CDR3 sequence reads: CASSLAGTGVADTQYF. DNA for the CDR3: TGCGCCAGCAGCTTGGCCGGGACAGGGGTAGCAGATACGCAGTATTTT.

This clone is a singleton in its sample. The chain has TRBV13 and TRBJ2-3; tentatively, D is TRBD1 (6 bases). Per the germline V gene, CDR1 is PRHDT and CDR2 is FYEKMQ (reference sequence). CDR3 length: 16 amino acids. V was clipped by 5 bases and J by 4 bases, with 19 bases between them. CDR3 loop: CASSIGPGAGADTQYF. The DNA of the CDR3 is TGTGCCAGCAGCATCGGTCCAGGGGCCGGGGCAGATACGCAGTATTTT.

The J gene is TRBJ1-6, the V gene TRBV4-3; a possible D gene is TRBD1 (6 bases). Per the germline V gene, CDR1 is LGHNA and CDR2 is YSLEER. The CDR3 consists of 17 residues. Trimming removed 1 base from V and 0 bases from J, with 10 bases in between. The CDR3 loop reads CASSQGTVSSYNSPLHF. CDR3 bases: TGCGCCAGCAGCCAAGGGACAGTAAGCTCCTATAATTCACCCCTCCACTTT.

The V call is TRBV5-1, the J call TRBJ2-3, with TRBD1 matching over 7 bases. Germline CDR1 is SGHRS and CDR2 is YFSETQ. Trimming removed 4 bases from V and 0 bases from J; junction bases left unmatched: 5. The CDR3 loop spans 15 amino acids. Here the CDR3 DNA reads TGCGCCAGCAGCATGGGCAGGGGGAGCACAGATACGCAGTATTTT. Translating it yields CASSMGRGSTDTQYF.

In this sample, this clone turned up once. The chain couples TRBV6-6 to TRBJ2-7; TRBD2 aligns across 8 bases. The germline gives CDR1 MNHNY, CDR2 SVGAGI (reference sequence). V shed 7 bases and J 0 bases; nucleotides not matched to a gene: 8. The CDR3 runs 15 residues. CDR3 sequence (DNA): TGTGCCAGCACCCTTAGCGGGACAAGCTCCTACGAGCAGTACTTC. It encodes CASTLSGTSSYEQYF.

The chain couples TRBV7-9 to TRBJ2-7; D possibly corresponds to TRBD2 (6 bases). Germline CDR1 SEHNR, CDR2 FQNEAQ (reference sequence). The CDR3 length is 16 residues. V was cut by 2 bases and J by 2 bases, with 16 bases left in between. Written as DNA, the CDR3 is TGTGCCAGCAGCTTAATCGGGGCGGAGGGAACCTACGAGCAGTACTTC. Translation: CASSLIGAEGTYEQYF.

The chain recombines TRBV23-1 with TRBJ2-3; 10 bases map to TRBD2. TRBV23-1 is given ORF status, its function remaining uncertain. There are 19 residues in the CDR3. Trimming at V came to 6 bases and at J to 0 bases, leaving 15 bases not matched to a gene. This CDR3 is CASRPGGSGRHRSTDTQYF. The CDR3 DNA sequence: TGCGCCAGCAGACCAGGAGGTAGCGGGAGGCATAGGAGCACAGATACGCAGTATTTT.

The rearrangement uses TRBV30 and TRBJ2-7; tentatively, D is TRBD1 (6 bases). The germline V gene has CDR1 GTSNPN and CDR2 SVGIG (reference sequence). The CDR3 consists of 12 residues. Trimming took off 1 base at V and 5 bases at J, with 9 bases between the two ends. The CDR3 DNA is TGTGCCTGGAGTGACAGGGCCCACGAGCAGTACTTC. Translated, it gives CAWSDRAHEQYF.

The chain has TRBV19 and TRBJ1-2; D is possibly TRBD1 (6 bases). V lost 8 bases and J 5 bases, leaving 9 bases between the germline ends. The CDR3 covers 11 residues. Germline CDR1 and CDR2: LNHDA and SQIVND (reference sequence). The CDR3 region is CASWTDYGYTF. In DNA, the CDR3 is TGTGCCAGTTGGACAGATTATGGCTACACCTTC.

This clone has only one observation. This chain links TRBV29-1 with TRBJ1-1; no firm D call. Germline V gene data show CDR1 as SQVTM and CDR2 as ANQGSEA. The CDR3 extends over 14 amino acids. V was trimmed by 4 bases and J by 0 bases, leaving 12 bases between them. The CDR3 reads CSVVSMLMNTEAFF. The CDR3 nucleotides are TGCAGCGTTGTATCTATGCTCATGAACACTGAAGCTTTCTTT.

The chain joins TRBV19 to TRBJ1-5; 8 bases line up with TRBD1. CDR1 and CDR2 from the germline V gene are LNHDA and SQIVND (reference sequence). The CDR3 covers 14 residues. After removal of 7 bases from V and 6 bases from J, the junction contained 8 bases not matched to a gene. The CDR3 bases are TGTGCCAGTACCGGACAGGGTACCGCTCAGCCCCAGCATTTT. The encoded protein is CASTGQGTAQPQHF.

The chain combines TRBV6-4 with TRBJ2-7, with a weak D call TRBD2 (5 bases). The length of the CDR3 is 11 residues. Looked up from germline, CDR1 is MRHNA and CDR2 is SNTAGT. V gave up 6 bases and J gave up 10 bases, with 13 bases separating them. DNA for the CDR3: TGTGCCAGCAGGAGGGCCCCGAACCAGTACTTC. It encodes CASRRAPNQYF.

The gene calls are TRBV20-1 and TRBJ2-1, with TRBD2 as a possible D gene (6 bases). This CDR3 has 11 amino acids. Germline lookup yields CDR1 DFQATT and CDR2 SNEGSKA (reference sequence). Trimming shortened V by 6 bases and J by 8 bases, and 11 bases separated the two germline ends. The CDR3 here is CSAMRRDEQFF. CDR3 DNA: TGCAGTGCCATGAGGAGGGATGAGCAGTTCTTC.

The chain joins TRBV7-8 to TRBJ2-7; 8 bases line up with TRBD2. Germline V gene lookup returns CDR1 SGHVS and CDR2 FQNEAQ. J was trimmed by 3 bases and V by 2 bases; bases with no gene match: 6. The CDR3 sequence is 15 residues long. DNA of the CDR3: TGTGCCAGCAGCTTACCGGTAGCGGGACACTACGAGCAGTACTTC. Translation gives CASSLPVAGHYEQYF.

This clone was detected only once. The chain uses TRBV13 and TRBJ2-1; D not resolved. CDR3 length equals 12 residues. Germline CDR1 reads PRHDT; CDR2 reads FYEKMQ (reference sequence). V was clipped by 1 base and J by 7 bases, with 5 bases between them. CDR3 nucleotide sequence: TGTGCCAGCAGCTTAGAGCGAAATGAGCAGTTCTTC. It translates to CASSLERNEQFF.

This chain joins TRBV28 and TRBJ1-2; D may be TRBD1 (5 bases). CDR3 size: 12 residues. Germline V gene sequence: CDR1 MDHEN, CDR2 SYDVKM. V lost 2 bases to trimming and J lost 6 bases, with 7 bases between them. CDR3: CASSLKGNGYTF. CDR3 nucleotide sequence: TGTGCCAGCAGTTTAAAGGGGAATGGCTACACCTTC.

J is TRBJ2-5 and V is TRBV9, with 9 bases aligning to TRBD1. The CDR3 extends over 15 amino acids. CDR1 SGDLS and CDR2 YYNGEE come from the germline V gene. Trimming took 5 bases from V and 4 from J; bases not matched to a gene: 9. The DNA for the CDR3 is TGTGCCAGCAGTCACAGGGGGCAGTCGGTAGAGACCCAGTACTTC. Translating gives CASSHRGQSVETQYF.

The CDR3 DNA follows: TGCGCCAGCAGCACCGGGAGGACTGGGGCCAACGTCCTGACTTTC. It specifies CASSTGRTGANVLTF. V usage is TRBV5-1 and J usage is TRBJ2-6, with 7 bases aligning to TRBD2. Germline lookup yields CDR1 SGHRS and CDR2 YFSETQ. Losses at the gene ends were 4 bases for V and 2 bases for J; bases not matched to a gene: 3. The CDR3 has 15 residues.

This chain connects TRBV5-1 to TRBJ1-1; D might be TRBD1 (6 bases). Trimming shortened V by 2 bases and J by 6 bases, and 14 bases separated the two germline ends. Per germline, CDR1 SGHRS and CDR2 YFSETQ. The CDR3 loop spans 14 amino acids. The CDR3 nucleotides are TGCGCCAGCAGCTTAACAGGGCCGGCCTCTGAAGCTTTCTTT. This gives the protein CASSLTGPASEAFF.

The rearrangement uses TRBV10-3 and TRBJ1-1, with 7 bases aligning to TRBD1. Unmatched junction bases numbered 5, after V lost 4 bases and J lost 3 bases. CDR3 length: 14 residues. CDR1 is ENHRY, CDR2 SYGVKD, per germline. CDR3 loop: CAISVGGADTEAFF. CDR3 sequence (DNA): TGTGCCATCAGTGTAGGGGGCGCAGACACTGAAGCTTTCTTT.

CDR3 sequence: CASSPPFSATNYEQYF. The CDR3 region has the DNA TGTGCCAGCAGCCCCCCTTTCTCCGCCACAAACTACGAGCAGTACTTC. The chain carries TRBV7-8 and TRBJ2-7; no firm D call. V was trimmed by 5 bases and J by 3 bases, leaving 20 bases between them. Germline values: CDR1 SGHVS, CDR2 FQNEAQ. The CDR3 spans 16 residues.

J is TRBJ2-2 and V is TRBV5-4; 7 bases map to TRBD1. This CDR3 is 16 amino acids long. Germline V gene sequence: CDR1 SGHNT, CDR2 YYREEE (reference sequence). V shed 0 bases, J shed 6 bases, and the junction held 8 bases outside the gene matches. In DNA, the CDR3 is TGTGCCAGCAGCTTGGATCTCCAGGGGGTGGCCGGGGAGCTGTTTTTT. It codes for CASSLDLQGVAGELFF.

This chain connects TRBV30 to TRBJ1-2, with 10 bases identical to TRBD1. Trimming removed 8 bases from V and 8 bases from J; junction bases left unmatched: 5. The CDR3 loop spans 11 amino acids. Looked up from germline, CDR1 is GTSNPN and CDR2 is SVGIG (reference sequence). The DNA for the CDR3 is TGTGCCGGGGACAGGGGTGGAGGCTACACCTTC. Translating gives CAGDRGGGYTF.